This TCR beta chain emerged from a study of blood T cell repertoires in COVID-19. The CDR3 runs 12 residues. Germline V gives CDR1 SGHKS, CDR2 YYEKEE (reference sequence). V lost 0 bases and J 7 bases, leaving 5 bases between the germline ends. The repertoire was sequenced with immunoSEQ multiplex PCR; TCRdb's copy has only in-frame clones and lacks some. This sample has about 54,000 clones, with roughly nine tenths found just once. This receptor was identified in an older woman with active or convalescent COVID-19. The chain is built from TRBV5-5 and TRBJ2-1; D uncertain. The source material was peripheral blood. The CDR3 sequence: CASSLVDNEQFF. The CDR3 DNA is TGTGCCAGCAGCTTGGTAGATAATGAGCAGTTCTTC.